The source of this TCR beta chain is a study of T cell repertoires in cytomegalovirus infection. Study information: CMV epitopes, recently identified HLA-C-restricted and well-studied HLA-B-restricted, were used.

This clonotype turned up a few times. Its antigen is as yet unknown. This CDR3 contains 16 residues. Trimming took off 3 bases at V and 2 bases at J, with 11 bases between the two ends. A single record per CDR3 protein comes from TCRdb applying MiXCR to the reads. The sample consists of under 300,000 distinct CDR3 sequences, 22% of them appearing once. Broader study findings: Dominant in the ex vivo response were TCR beta clonotypes restricted by HLA-C and specific for CMV.

The sample consisted of cultured PBMCs, taken from culture after CMV antigen stimulation. This receptor was identified in a human donor in good health (CMV status not recorded). Some clones in this sample may be carry-over from other donors' samples. The V gene is TRBV12-3 or TRBV12-4, the J gene TRBJ2-6; D unclear. CDR3 coding DNA: TGTGCCAGCAGTTTGTCGCCCCCCACTGGGGCCAACGTCCTGACTTTC. Translating it yields CASSLSPPTGANVLTF.